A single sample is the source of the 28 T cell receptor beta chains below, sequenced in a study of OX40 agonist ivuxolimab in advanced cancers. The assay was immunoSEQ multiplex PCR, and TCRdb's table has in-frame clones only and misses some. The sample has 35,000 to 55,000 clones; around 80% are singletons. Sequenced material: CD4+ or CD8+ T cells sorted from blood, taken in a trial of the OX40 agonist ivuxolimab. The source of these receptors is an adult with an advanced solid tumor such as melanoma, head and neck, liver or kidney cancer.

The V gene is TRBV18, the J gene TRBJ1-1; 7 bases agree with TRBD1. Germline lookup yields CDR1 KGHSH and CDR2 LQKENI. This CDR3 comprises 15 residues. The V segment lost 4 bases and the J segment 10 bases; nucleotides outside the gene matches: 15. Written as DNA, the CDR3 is TGTGCCAGCTCACAACCGGAGGAGGGGGCGCAAGGAGCTTTCTTT. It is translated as CASSQPEEGAQGAFF.

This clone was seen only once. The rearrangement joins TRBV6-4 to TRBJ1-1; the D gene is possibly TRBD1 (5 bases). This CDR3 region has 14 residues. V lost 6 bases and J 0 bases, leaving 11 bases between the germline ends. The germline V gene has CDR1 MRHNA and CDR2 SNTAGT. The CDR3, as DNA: TGTGCCAGCAGGGGGGACGGGGTGAACACTGAAGCTTTCTTT. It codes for CASRGDGVNTEAFF.

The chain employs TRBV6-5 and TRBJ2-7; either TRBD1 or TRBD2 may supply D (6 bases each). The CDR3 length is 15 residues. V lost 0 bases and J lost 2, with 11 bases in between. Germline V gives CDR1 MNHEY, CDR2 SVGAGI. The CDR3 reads CASSYSQEGAYEQYF. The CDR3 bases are TGTGCCAGCAGTTACTCCCAGGAGGGGGCCTACGAGCAGTACTTC.

The DNA of the CDR3 is TGCGCCAGCAGCCGGAGTCCGGGACTAGCTATCCACAATGAGCAGTTCTTC. This gives the protein CASSRSPGLAIHNEQFF. V and J are TRBV4-3 and TRBJ2-1; the match to TRBD2 covers 9 bases. V lost 4 bases, J lost 5 bases, and 12 bases stayed unmatched. CDR1 and CDR2 from the germline V gene are LGHNA and YSLEER. The CDR3 is 17 amino acids.

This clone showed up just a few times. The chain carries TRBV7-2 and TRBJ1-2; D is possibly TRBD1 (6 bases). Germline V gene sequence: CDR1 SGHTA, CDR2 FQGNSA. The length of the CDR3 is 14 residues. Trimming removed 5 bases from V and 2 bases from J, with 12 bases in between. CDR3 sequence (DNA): TGTGCCAGCAGCCAAGACAGGCTGAACTATGGCTACACCTTC. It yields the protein CASSQDRLNYGYTF.

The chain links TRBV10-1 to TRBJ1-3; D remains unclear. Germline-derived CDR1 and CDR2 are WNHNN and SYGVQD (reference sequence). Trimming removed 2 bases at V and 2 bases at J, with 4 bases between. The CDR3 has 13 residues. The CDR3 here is CASSEQAGNTIYF. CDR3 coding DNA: TGCGCCAGCAGTGAGCAGGCTGGAAACACCATATATTTT.

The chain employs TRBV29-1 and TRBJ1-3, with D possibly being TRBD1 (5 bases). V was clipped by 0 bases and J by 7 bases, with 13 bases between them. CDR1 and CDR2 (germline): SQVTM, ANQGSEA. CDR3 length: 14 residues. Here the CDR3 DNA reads TGCAGCGTTGAAGAAGGGCAGGGCGACAACACCATATATTTT. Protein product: CSVEEGQGDNTIYF. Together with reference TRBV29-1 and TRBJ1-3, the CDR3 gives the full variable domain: SAVISQKPSRDICQRGTSLTIQCQVDSQVTMMFWYRQQPGQSLTLIATANQGSEATYESGFVIDKFPISRPNLTFSTLTVSNMSPEDSSIYLCSVEEGQGDNTIYFGEGSWLTVV.

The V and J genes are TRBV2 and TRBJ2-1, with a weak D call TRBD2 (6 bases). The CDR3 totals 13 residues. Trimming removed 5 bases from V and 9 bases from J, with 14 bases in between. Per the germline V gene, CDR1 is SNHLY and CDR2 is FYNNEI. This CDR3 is CASSSVEGGEQFF. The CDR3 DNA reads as TGTGCCAGCAGTTCGGTTGAGGGAGGTGAGCAGTTCTTC.

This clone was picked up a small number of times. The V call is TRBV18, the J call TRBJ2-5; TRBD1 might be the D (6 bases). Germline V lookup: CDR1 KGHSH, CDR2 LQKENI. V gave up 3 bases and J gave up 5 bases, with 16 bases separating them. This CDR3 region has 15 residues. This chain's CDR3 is CASSPRPYRDETQYF. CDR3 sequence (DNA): TGTGCCAGCTCACCTAGGCCTTACAGGGACGAGACCCAGTACTTC.

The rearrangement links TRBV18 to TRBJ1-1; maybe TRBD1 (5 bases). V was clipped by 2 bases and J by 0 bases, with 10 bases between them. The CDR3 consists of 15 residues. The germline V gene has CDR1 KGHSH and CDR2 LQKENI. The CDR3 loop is CASSPIVTVNTEAFF. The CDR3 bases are TGTGCCAGCTCACCAATTGTGACAGTGAACACTGAAGCTTTCTTT.

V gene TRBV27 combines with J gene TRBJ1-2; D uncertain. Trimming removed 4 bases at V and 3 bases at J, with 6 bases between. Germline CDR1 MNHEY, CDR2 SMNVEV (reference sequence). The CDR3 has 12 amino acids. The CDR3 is CASSSAYYGYTF. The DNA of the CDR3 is TGTGCCAGCAGTTCGGCCTACTATGGCTACACCTTC.

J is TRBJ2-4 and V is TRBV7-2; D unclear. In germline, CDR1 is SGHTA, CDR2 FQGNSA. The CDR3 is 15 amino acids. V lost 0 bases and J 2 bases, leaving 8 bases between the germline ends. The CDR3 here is CASSLAAETKNIQYF. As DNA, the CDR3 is TGTGCCAGCAGCTTAGCGGCGGAAACCAAAAACATTCAGTACTTC.

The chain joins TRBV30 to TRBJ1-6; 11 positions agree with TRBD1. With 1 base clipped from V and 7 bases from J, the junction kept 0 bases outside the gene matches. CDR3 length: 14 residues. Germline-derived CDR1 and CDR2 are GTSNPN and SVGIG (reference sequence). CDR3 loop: CAWSGDRGNSPLHF. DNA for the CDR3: TGTGCCTGGAGTGGGGACAGGGGGAATTCACCCCTCCACTTT.

The CDR3 protein is CASKDKNGYTF. CDR3 coding DNA: TGTGCCAGCAAGGACAAGAATGGCTACACCTTC. The rearrangement uses TRBV6-1 and TRBJ1-2; D possibly corresponds to TRBD1 (5 bases). V was pared by 7 bases and J by 6 bases, with 9 bases between. The CDR3 spans 11 residues. The germline CDR1 and CDR2 sequences are MNHNS and SASEGT.

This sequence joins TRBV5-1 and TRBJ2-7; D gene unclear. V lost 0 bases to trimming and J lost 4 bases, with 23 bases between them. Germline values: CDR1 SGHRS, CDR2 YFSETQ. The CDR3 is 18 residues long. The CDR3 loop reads CASSLDTANRQFRYEQYF. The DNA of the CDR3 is TGCGCCAGCAGCTTGGACACGGCCAACAGACAATTTAGGTACGAGCAGTACTTC.

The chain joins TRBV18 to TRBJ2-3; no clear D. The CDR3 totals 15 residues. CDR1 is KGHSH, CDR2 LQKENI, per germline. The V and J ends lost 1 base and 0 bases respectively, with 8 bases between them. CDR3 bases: TGTGCCAGCTCACCACTGGCTTCTAGCACAGATACGCAGTATTTT. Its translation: CASSPLASSTDTQYF.

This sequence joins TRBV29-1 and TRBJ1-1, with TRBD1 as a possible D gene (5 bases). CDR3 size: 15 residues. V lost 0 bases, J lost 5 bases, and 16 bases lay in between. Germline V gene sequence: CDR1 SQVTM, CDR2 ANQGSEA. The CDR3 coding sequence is TGCAGCGTTGAAGATCTGGGGCTCCCTGAGACTGAAGCTTTCTTT. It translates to CSVEDLGLPETEAFF. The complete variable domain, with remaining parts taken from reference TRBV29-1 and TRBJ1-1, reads SAVISQKPSRDICQRGTSLTIQCQVDSQVTMMFWYRQQPGQSLTLIATANQGSEATYESGFVIDKFPISRPNLTFSTLTVSNMSPEDSSIYLCSVEDLGLPETEAFFGQGTRLTVV.

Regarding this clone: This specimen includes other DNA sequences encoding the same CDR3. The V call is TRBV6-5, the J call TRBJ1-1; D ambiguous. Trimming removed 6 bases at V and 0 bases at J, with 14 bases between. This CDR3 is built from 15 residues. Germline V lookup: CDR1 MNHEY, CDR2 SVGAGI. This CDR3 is CASRQKGGLNTEAFF. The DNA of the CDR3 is TGTGCCAGCAGACAGAAGGGCGGTTTGAACACTGAAGCTTTCTTT.

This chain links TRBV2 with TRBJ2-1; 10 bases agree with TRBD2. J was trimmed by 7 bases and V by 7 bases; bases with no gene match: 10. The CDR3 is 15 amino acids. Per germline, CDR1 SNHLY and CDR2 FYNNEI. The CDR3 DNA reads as TGTGCCAGCACCAATCTAGCGGGAGCTCGGAATGAGCAGTTCTTC. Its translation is CASTNLAGARNEQFF.

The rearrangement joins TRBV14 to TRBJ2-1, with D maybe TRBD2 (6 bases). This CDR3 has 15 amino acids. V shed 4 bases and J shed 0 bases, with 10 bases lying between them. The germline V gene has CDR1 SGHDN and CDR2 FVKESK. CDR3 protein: CASSLRENSYNEQFF. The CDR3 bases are TGTGCCAGCAGCCTCCGGGAGAACTCCTACAATGAGCAGTTCTTC.

The CDR3 is CASSSPAGGIYNEQFF. CDR3 nucleotide sequence: TGTGCCAGCAGCTCCCCAGCGGGAGGGATTTACAATGAGCAGTTCTTC. This rearrangement joins TRBV7-2 to TRBJ2-1; 10 nucleotides match TRBD2. The germline V gene has CDR1 SGHTA and CDR2 FQGNSA. After removal of 4 bases from V and 4 bases from J, the junction contained 7 bases not matched to a gene. This CDR3 contains 16 residues. The whole variable domain, filled in from reference TRBV7-2 and TRBJ2-1, reads GAGVSQSPSNKVTEKGKDVELRCDPISGHTALYWYRQSLGQGLEFLIYFQGNSAPDKSGLPSDRFSAERTGGSVSTLTIQRTQQEDSAVYLCASSSPAGGIYNEQFFGPGTRLTVL.

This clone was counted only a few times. The CDR3 is CASSQGWGASSPLHF. The DNA of the CDR3 is TGCGCCAGCAGCCAAGGATGGGGGGCCAGTTCACCCCTCCACTTT. The chain joins TRBV4-3 to TRBJ1-6, with D tentatively TRBD1 (6 bases). The V end was cut by 1 base, the J end by 9 bases, with 13 bases between. Germline values: CDR1 LGHNA, CDR2 YSLEER. The CDR3 consists of 15 residues.

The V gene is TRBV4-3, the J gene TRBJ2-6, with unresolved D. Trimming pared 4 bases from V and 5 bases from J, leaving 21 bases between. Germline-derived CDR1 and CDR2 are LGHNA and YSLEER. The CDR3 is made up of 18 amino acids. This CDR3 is CASSPVRTSQSRANVLTF. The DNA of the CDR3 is TGCGCCAGCAGCCCTGTGAGGACGTCACAAAGCCGGGCCAACGTCCTGACTTTC.

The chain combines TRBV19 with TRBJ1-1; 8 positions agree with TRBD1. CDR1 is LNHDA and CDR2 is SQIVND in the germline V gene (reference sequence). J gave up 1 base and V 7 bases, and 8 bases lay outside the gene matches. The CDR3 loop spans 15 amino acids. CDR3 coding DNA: TGTGCCAGTACTATGGACAGGGCATGGAACACTGAAGCTTTCTTT. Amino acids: CASTMDRAWNTEAFF.

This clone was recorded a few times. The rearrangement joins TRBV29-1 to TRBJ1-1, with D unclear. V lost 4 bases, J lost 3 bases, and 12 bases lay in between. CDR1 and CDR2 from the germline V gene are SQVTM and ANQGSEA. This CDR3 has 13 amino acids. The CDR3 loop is CSVVREADTEAFF. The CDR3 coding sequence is TGCAGCGTTGTAAGGGAGGCGGACACTGAAGCTTTCTTT.

DNA of the CDR3: TGTGCCAGCAGCTTGGCCGGTGACAATGAGCAGTTCTTC. Residues: CASSLAGDNEQFF. The rearrangement uses TRBV5-4 and TRBJ2-1; no firm D call. This CDR3 is built from 13 residues. V dropped 0 bases and J dropped 5 bases, with 6 bases sitting between them. The germline V gene has CDR1 SGHNT and CDR2 YYREEE (reference sequence).

Written as DNA, the CDR3 is TGTGCCAGCAGCCCGGGACGGTCCTACAATGAGCAGTTCTTC. Translating gives CASSPGRSYNEQFF. The chain combines TRBV5-4 with TRBJ2-1; TRBD1 or TRBD2 may be the D gene (5 bases each). The CDR3 consists of 14 residues. Trimming shortened V by 4 bases and J by 1 base, and 9 bases separated the two germline ends. The germline gives CDR1 SGHNT, CDR2 YYREEE (reference sequence).

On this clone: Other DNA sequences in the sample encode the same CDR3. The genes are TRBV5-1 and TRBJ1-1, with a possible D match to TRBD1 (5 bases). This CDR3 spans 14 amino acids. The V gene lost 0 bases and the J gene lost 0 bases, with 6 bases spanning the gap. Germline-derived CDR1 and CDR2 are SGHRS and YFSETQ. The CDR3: CASSLGGLNTEAFF. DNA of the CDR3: TGCGCCAGCAGCTTGGGGGGGTTGAACACTGAAGCTTTCTTT.